This T cell receptor (beta chain) was retrieved from a study of blood T cells in healthy people across ages. A second PCR of 7 to 11 cycles used a sample-barcoded 5' primer and a J-beta primer mix. A single record per CDR3 protein comes from TCRdb applying MiXCR to the 5' RACE reads. Here the sample spans about 1.5 million distinct CDR3 sequences, 35% to 45% being singletons. Trimming stripped 5 bases from V and 9 bases from J, with 11 bases between. This CDR3 comprises 12 residues. The germline V gene has CDR1 MNHEY and CDR2 SMNVEV (reference sequence). This clonotype was recorded a few times. The sequencing input was blood. This clonotype was obtained from a woman between 18 and 29 years old in good health. The chain employs TRBV27 and TRBJ2-1; no firm D call. CDR3 bases: TGTGCCAGCAGTAAGGGTGGTAGTGAGCAGTTCTTC. The encoded protein is CASSKGGSEQFF.